The sequence of this TCR beta chain was determined in a study of ipilimumab plus nivolumab after autologous stem cell transplantation. Method: immunoSEQ multiplex PCR; TCRdb's copy keeps in-frame clones and lacks some. This table holds just over 40,000 clones, 90% to 95% found once. Deletions cut 0 bases from V and 6 bases from J, with 12 bases between. This CDR3 contains 15 residues. Germline-derived CDR1 and CDR2 are SGHKS and YYEKEE (reference sequence). The chain uses TRBV5-5 and TRBJ2-2, with D perhaps TRBD1 (6 bases). The sample in question was PBMCs, obtained in a trial of ipilimumab plus nivolumab as post-transplant consolidation. The sequence came from a male donor with multiple myeloma. This chain's CDR3 is CASSLGNRVAGELFF. The DNA for the CDR3 is TGTGCCAGCAGCTTGGGGAACAGGGTCGCCGGGGAGCTGTTTTTT.